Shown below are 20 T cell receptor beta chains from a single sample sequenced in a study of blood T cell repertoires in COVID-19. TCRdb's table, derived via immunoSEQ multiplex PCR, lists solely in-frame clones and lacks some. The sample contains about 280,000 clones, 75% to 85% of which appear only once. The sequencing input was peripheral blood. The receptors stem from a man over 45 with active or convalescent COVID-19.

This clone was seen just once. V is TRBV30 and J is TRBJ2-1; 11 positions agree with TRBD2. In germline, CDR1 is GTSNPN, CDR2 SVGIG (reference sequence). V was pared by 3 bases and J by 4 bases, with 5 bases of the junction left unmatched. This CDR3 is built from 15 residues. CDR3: CAWSVGTSGYNEQFF. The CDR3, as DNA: TGTGCCTGGAGCGTTGGGACTAGCGGTTACAATGAGCAGTTCTTC.

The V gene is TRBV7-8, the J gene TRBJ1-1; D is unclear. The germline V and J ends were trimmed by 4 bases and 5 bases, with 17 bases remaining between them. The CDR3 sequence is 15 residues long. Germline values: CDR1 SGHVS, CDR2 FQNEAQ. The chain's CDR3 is CASSSVRGRATEAFF. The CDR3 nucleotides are TGTGCCAGCAGCTCCGTGAGAGGGAGGGCGACTGAAGCTTTCTTT.

Written as DNA, the CDR3 is TGCGCCAGCAGCCCACAGAACCCCAGGGGCAATCAGCCCCAGCATTTT. Amino acids: CASSPQNPRGNQPQHF. V and J are TRBV4-1 and TRBJ1-5; possible D gene TRBD1, 5 bases. The CDR3 has 16 residues. Per germline, CDR1 MGHRA and CDR2 YSYEKL. Trimming stripped 4 bases from V and 2 bases from J, with 15 bases between.

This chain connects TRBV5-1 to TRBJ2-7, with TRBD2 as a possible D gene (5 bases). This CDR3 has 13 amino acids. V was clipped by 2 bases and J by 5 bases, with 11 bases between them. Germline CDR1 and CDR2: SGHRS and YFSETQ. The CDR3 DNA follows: TGCGCCAGCAGCTTACGGGGTAGGGACGAGCAGTACTTC. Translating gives CASSLRGRDEQYF.

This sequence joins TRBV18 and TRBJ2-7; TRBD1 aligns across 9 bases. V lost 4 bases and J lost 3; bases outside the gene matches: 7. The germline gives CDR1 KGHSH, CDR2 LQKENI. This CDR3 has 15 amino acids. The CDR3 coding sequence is TGTGCCAGCTCACAAGGGACAGGGAGGGTCTACGAGCAGTACTTC. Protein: CASSQGTGRVYEQYF.

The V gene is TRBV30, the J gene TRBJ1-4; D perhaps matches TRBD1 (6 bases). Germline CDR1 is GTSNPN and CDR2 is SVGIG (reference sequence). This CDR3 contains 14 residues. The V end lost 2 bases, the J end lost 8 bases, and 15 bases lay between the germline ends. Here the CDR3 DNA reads TGTGCCTGGAGTAAACAGGGTTTTAACGAAAAACTGTTTTTT. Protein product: CAWSKQGFNEKLFF. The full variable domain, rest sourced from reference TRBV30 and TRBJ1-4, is SQTIHQWPATLVQPVGSPLSLECTVEGTSNPNLYWYRQAAGRGLQLLFYSVGIGQISSEVPQNLSASRPQDRQFILSSKKLLLSDSGFYLCAWSKQGFNEKLFFGSGTQLSVL.

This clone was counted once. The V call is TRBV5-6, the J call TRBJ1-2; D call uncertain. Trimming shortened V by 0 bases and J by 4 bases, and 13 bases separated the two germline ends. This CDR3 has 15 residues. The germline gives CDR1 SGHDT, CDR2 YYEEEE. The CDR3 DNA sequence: TGTGCCAGCAGCTTGGGGGCGCGAGGGAGCTATGGCTACACCTTC. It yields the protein CASSLGARGSYGYTF.

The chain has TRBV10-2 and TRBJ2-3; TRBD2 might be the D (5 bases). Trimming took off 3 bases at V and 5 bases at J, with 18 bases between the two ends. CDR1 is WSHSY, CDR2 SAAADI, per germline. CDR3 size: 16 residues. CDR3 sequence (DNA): TGCGCCAGCAGTGATCGGCTAGCCGATAATGAAGATACGCAGTATTTT. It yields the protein CASSDRLADNEDTQYF.

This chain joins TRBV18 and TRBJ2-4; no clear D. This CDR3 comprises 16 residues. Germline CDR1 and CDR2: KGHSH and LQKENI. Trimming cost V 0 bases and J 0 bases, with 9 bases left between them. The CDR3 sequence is CASSPPSYLAKNIQYF. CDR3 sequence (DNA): TGTGCCAGCTCACCACCCTCCTACTTAGCCAAAAACATTCAGTACTTC. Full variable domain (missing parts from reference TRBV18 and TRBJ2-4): NAGVMQNPRHLVRRRGQEARLRCSPMKGHSHVYWYRQLPEEGLKFMVYLQKENIIDESGMPKERFSAEFPKEGPSILRIQQVVRGDSAAYFCASSPPSYLAKNIQYFGAGTRLSVL.

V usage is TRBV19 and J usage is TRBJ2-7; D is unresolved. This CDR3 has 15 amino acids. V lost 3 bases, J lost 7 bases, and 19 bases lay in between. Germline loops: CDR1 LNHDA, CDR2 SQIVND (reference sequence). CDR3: CASSMGLLGPLEQYF. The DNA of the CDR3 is TGTGCCAGTAGTATGGGCCTCCTTGGCCCGTTGGAGCAGTACTTC.

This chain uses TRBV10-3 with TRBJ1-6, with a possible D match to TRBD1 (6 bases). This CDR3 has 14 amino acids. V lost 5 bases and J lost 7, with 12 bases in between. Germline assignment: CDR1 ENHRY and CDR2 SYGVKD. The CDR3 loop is CAISLQGVNSPLHF. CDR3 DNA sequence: TGTGCCATCAGTTTACAGGGAGTGAATTCACCCCTCCACTTT.

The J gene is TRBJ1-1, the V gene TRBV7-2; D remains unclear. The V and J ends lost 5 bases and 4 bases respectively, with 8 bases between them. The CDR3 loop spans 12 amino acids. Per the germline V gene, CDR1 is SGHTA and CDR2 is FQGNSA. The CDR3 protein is CASSPVVTEAFF. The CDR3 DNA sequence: TGTGCCAGCAGCCCAGTTGTCACTGAAGCTTTCTTT. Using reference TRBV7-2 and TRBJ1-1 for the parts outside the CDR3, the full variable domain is GAGVSQSPSNKVTEKGKDVELRCDPISGHTALYWYRQSLGQGLEFLIYFQGNSAPDKSGLPSDRFSAERTGGSVSTLTIQRTQQEDSAVYLCASSPVVTEAFFGQGTRLTVV.

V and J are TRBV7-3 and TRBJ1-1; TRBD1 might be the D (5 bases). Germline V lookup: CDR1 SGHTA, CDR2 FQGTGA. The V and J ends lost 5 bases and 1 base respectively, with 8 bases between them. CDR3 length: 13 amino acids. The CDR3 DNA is TGTGCCAGCAGCCCAAGGGGGAACACTGAAGCTTTCTTT. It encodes CASSPRGNTEAFF.

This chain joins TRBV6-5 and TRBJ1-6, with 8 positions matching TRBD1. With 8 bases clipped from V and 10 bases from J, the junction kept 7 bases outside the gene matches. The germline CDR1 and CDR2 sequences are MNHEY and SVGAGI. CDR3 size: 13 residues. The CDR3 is CASSDRERSPLHF. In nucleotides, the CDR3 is TGTGCCAGCTCGGACAGGGAACGATCACCCCTCCACTTT.

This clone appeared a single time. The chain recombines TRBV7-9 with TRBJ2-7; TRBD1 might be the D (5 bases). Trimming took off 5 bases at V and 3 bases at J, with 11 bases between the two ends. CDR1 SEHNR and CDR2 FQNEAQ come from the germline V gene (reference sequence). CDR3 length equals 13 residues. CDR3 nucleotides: TGTGCCAGCAGCCCCAAGGGGTACTACGAGCAGTACTTC. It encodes CASSPKGYYEQYF.

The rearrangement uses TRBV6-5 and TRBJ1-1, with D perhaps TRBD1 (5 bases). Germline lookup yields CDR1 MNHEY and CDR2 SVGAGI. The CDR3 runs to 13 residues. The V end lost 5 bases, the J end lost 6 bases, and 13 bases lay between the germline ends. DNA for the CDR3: TGTGCCAGCAGTCTACAGGCAATGGCTGAAGCTTTCTTT. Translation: CASSLQAMAEAFF.

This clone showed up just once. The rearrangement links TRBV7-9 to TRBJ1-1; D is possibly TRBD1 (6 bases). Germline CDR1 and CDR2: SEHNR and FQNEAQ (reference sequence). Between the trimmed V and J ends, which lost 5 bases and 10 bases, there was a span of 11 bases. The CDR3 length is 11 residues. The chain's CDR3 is CASSPQGPAFF. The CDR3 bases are TGTGCCAGCAGCCCCCAGGGGCCAGCTTTCTTT.

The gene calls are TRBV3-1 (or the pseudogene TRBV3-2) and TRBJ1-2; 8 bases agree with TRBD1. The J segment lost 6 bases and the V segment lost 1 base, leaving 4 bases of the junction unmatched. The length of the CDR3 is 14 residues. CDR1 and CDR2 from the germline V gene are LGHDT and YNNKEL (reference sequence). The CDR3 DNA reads TGTGCCAGCAGCCAAGGGGACAGGATCAATGGCTACACCTTC. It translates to CASSQGDRINGYTF.

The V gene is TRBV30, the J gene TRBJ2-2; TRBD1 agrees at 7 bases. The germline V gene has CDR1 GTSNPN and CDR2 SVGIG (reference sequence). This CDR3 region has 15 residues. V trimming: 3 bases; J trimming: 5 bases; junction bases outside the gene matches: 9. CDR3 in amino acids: CAWSSLGQATGELFF. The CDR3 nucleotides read TGTGCCTGGAGCTCCCTAGGACAGGCAACCGGGGAGCTGTTTTTT.

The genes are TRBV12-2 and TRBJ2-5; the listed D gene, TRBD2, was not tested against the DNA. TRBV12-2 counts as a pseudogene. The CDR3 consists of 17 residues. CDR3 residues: CASRSSETSGMGETQYF. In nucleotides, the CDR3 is TGTGCAAGTCGCTCCAGCGAGACTAGCGGTATGGGGGAGACCCAGTACTTC.